This T cell receptor beta chain is drawn from a study of blood T cell repertoires in COVID-19. Data came from immunoSEQ multiplex PCR; TCRdb stores just in-frame clones and leaves some out. The table shows fewer than 200,000 clones, with more than 70% occurring only once. Self-reported history from a screening survey and questionnaire set each donor's cohort. In germline, CDR1 is SGHTA, CDR2 FQGNSA. The CDR3 runs 15 residues. Trimming removed 3 bases from V and 5 bases from J; junction bases left unmatched: 8. This receptor was obtained from a woman in her forties or fifties in a cohort exposed to, infected with or recovered from COVID-19 (not recorded which). Input material: PBMCs or T cells enriched from blood (not recorded which). This sequence joins TRBV7-2 and TRBJ2-3; 7 bases map to TRBD2. DNA for the CDR3: TGTGCCAGCAGCTTGAGTGGGGGGGGGAAAGATACGCAGTATTTT. Protein: CASSLSGGGKDTQYF.